This T cell receptor beta chain was obtained from a study of CD8 T cells in Susac syndrome. The authors reverse transcribed roughly 0.5 to 1 ug RNA with random hexamers. Amplification of TCR beta CDR3 by immunoSEQ multiplex PCR spanned 54 Vbeta and 13 Jbeta. From the immunoSEQ multiplex PCR reads, TCRdb called clonotypes with MiXCR, one entry per CDR3 protein. The table records fewer than 350,000 distinct CDR3 sequences, approximately 85% of them present only once. The V gene lost 0 bases and the J gene lost 5 bases, with 9 bases spanning the gap. CDR1 and CDR2 (germline): MNHEY, SVGAGI. This CDR3 region has 14 residues.

The TCR sequence derives from a human donor with multiple sclerosis. The chain couples TRBV6-5 to TRBJ2-3; D ambiguous. Sequencing used CD8+ T cells from PBMCs. The CDR3 region is CASSYSMLEDTQYF. CDR3 DNA: TGTGCCAGCAGTTACTCGATGTTGGAAGATACGCAGTATTTT.